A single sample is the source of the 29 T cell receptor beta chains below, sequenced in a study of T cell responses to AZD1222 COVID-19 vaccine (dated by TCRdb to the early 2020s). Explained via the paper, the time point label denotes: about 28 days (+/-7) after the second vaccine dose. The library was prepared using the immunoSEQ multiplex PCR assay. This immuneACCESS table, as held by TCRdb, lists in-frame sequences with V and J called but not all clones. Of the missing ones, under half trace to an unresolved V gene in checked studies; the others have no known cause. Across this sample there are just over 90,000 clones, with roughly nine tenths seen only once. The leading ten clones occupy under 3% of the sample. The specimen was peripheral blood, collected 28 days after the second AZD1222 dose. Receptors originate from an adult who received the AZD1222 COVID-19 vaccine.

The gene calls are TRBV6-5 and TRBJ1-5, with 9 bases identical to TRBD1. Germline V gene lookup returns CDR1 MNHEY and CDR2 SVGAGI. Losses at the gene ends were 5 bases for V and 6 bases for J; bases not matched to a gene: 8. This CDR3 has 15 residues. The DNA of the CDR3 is TGTGCCAGCAGTCTACAGGGGGCTCGTGGTCAGCCCCAGCATTTT. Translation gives CASSLQGARGQPQHF.

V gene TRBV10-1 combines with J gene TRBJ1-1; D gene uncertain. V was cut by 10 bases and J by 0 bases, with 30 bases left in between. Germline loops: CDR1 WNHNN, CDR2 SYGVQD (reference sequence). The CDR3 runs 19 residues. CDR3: CATQLKATPTYQLNTEAFF. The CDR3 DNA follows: TGCGCCACGCAATTAAAGGCCACCCCCACCTACCAGTTGAACACTGAAGCTTTCTTT.

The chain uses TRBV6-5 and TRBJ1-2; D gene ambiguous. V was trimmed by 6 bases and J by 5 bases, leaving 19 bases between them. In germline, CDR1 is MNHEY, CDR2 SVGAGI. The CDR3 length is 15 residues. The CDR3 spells CASSTGSSIPYGYTF. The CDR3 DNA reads TGTGCCAGCAGCACCGGATCCTCCATTCCTTATGGCTACACCTTC.

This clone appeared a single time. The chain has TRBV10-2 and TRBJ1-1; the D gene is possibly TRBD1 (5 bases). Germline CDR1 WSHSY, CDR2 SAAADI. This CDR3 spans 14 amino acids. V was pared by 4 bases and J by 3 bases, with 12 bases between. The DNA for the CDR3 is TGCGCCAGCAGTGTAAGTGTCAGGGACACTGAAGCTTTCTTT. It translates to CASSVSVRDTEAFF.

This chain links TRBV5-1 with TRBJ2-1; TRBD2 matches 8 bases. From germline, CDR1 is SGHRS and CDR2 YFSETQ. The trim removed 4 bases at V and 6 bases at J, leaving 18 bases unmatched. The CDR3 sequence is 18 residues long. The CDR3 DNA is TGCGCCAGCAGCCTTGAACCCTCCCTAGCGGGTGGATCCAATGAGCAGTTCTTC. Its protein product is CASSLEPSLAGGSNEQFF.

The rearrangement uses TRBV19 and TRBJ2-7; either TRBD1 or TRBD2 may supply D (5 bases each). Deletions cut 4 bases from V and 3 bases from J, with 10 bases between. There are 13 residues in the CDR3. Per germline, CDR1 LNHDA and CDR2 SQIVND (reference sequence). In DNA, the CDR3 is TGTGCCAGTAGTACCGGGACCCTCTACGAGCAGTACTTC. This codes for CASSTGTLYEQYF.

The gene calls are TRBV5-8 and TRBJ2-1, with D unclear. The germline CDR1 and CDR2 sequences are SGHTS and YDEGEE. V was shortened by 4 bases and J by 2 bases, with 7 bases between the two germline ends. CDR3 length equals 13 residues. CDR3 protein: CASSIQPYNEQFF. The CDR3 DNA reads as TGTGCCAGCAGCATACAGCCCTACAATGAGCAGTTCTTC.

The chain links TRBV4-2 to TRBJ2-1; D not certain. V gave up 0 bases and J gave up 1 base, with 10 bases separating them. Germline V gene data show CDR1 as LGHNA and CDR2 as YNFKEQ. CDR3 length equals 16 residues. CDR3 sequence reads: CASSQDWARSYNEQFF. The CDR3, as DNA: TGTGCCAGCAGCCAAGATTGGGCCCGTTCCTACAATGAGCAGTTCTTC.

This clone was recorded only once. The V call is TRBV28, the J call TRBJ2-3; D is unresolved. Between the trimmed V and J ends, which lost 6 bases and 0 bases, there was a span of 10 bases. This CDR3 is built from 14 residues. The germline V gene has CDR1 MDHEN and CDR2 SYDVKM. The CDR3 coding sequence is TGTGCCAGCAGCCAGTCTCCCAGCACAGATACGCAGTATTTT. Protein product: CASSQSPSTDTQYF.

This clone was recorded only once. As DNA, the CDR3 is TGTGCCAGCAGTTTATCCGGGGCGAACACTGAAGCTTTCTTT. Amino acids: CASSLSGANTEAFF. J is TRBJ1-1 and V is TRBV27, with a tentative D call TRBD1 (5 bases). Per the germline V gene, CDR1 is MNHEY and CDR2 is SMNVEV (reference sequence). V was cut by 0 bases and J by 1 base, with 6 bases left in between. The CDR3 consists of 14 residues.

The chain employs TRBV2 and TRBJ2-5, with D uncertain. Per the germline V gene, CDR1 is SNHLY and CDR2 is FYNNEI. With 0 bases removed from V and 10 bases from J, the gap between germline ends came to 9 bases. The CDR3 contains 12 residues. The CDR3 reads CASSEAKGLQYF. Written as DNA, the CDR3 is TGTGCCAGCAGTGAAGCGAAGGGCCTCCAGTACTTC.

For the CDR3, the DNA is TGCGCCAGCAGCGCCGACGGACAGGCCCACTCTGGAAACACCATATATTTT. Protein: CASSADGQAHSGNTIYF. V is TRBV5-1 and J is TRBJ1-3; 7 nucleotides agree with TRBD1. The V gene's germline CDR1 is SGHRS and CDR2 YFSETQ. The CDR3 contains 17 residues. V dropped 4 bases and J dropped 0; count of bases not matched to a gene: 10. The variable domain in full, completed from reference TRBV5-1 and TRBJ1-3, reads KAGVTQTPRYLIKTRGQQVTLSCSPISGHRSVSWYQQTPGQGLQFLFEYFSETQRNKGNFPGRFSGRQFSNSRSEMNVSTLELGDSALYLCASSADGQAHSGNTIYFGEGSWLTVV.

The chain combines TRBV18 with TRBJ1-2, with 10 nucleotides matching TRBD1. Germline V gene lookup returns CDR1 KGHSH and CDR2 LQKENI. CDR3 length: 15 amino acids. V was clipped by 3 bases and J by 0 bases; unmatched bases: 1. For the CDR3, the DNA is TGTGCCAGCTCACCCGGGACAGGGGCTAACTATGGCTACACCTTC. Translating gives CASSPGTGANYGYTF. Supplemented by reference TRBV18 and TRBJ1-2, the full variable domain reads NAGVMQNPRHLVRRRGQEARLRCSPMKGHSHVYWYRQLPEEGLKFMVYLQKENIIDESGMPKERFSAEFPKEGPSILRIQQVVRGDSAAYFCASSPGTGANYGYTFGSGTRLTVV.

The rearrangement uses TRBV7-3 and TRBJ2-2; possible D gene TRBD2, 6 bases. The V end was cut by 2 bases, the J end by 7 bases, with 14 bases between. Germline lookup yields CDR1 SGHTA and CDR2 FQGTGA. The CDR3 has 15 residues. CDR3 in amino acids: CASSLAAGSVGELFF. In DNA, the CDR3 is TGTGCCAGCAGCTTAGCAGCGGGTAGCGTCGGGGAGCTGTTTTTT.

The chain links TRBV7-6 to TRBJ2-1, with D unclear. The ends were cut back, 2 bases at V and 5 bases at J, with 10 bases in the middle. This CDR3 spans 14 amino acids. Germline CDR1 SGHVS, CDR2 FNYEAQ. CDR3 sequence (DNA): TGTGCCAGCAGCTTATTCCATAGGGACAATGAGCAGTTCTTC. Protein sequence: CASSLFHRDNEQFF.

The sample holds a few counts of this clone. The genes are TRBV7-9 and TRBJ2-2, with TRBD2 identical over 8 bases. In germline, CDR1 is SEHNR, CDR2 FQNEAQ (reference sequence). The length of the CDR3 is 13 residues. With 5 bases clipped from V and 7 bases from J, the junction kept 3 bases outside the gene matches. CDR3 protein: CASSNSGNGELFF. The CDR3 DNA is TGTGCCAGCAGCAATAGCGGGAACGGGGAGCTGTTTTTT.

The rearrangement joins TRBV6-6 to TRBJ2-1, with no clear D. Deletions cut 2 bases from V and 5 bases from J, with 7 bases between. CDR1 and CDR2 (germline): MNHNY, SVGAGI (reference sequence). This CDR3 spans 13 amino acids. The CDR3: CASSYDEDNEQFF. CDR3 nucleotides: TGTGCCAGCAGTTACGACGAGGACAATGAGCAGTTCTTC.

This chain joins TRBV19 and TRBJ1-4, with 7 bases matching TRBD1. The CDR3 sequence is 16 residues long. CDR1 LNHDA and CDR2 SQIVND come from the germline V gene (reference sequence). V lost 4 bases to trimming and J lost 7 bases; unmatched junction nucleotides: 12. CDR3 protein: CASSTGQREMGEKLFF. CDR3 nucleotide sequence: TGTGCCAGTAGTACGGGACAGCGAGAAATGGGTGAAAAACTGTTTTTT. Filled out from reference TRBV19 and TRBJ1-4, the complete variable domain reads DGGITQSPKYLFRKEGQNVTLSCEQNLNHDAMYWYRQDPGQGLRLIYYSQIVNDFQKGDIAEGYSVSREKKESFPLTVTSAQKNPTAFYLCASSTGQREMGEKLFFGSGTQLSVL.

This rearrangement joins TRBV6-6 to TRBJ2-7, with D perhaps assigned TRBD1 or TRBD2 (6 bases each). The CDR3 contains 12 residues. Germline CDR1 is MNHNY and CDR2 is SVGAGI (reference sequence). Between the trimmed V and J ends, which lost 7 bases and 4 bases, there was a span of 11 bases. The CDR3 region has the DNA TGTGCCAGCACCTGGGGGGCATACGAGCAGTACTTC. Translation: CASTWGAYEQYF.

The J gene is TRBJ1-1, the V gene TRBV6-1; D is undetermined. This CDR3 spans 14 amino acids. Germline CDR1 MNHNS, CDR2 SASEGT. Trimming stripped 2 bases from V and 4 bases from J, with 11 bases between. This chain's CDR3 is CASSESLKGTEAFF. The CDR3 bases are TGTGCCAGCAGTGAATCTCTTAAGGGCACTGAAGCTTTCTTT.

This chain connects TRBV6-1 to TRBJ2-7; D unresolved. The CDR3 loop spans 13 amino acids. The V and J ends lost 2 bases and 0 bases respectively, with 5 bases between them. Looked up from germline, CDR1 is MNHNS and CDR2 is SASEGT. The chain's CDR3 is CASSERASYEQYF. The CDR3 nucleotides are TGTGCCAGCAGTGAAAGGGCCTCCTACGAGCAGTACTTC.

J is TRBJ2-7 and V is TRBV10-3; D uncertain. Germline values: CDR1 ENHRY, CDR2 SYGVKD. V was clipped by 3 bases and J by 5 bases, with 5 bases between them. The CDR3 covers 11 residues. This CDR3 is CAISDWNEQYF. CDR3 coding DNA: TGTGCCATCAGTGACTGGAACGAGCAGTACTTC.

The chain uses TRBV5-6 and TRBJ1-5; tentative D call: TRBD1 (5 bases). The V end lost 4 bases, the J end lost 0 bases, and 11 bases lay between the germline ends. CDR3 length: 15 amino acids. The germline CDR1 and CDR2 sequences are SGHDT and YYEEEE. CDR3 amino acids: CASSRGVGSNQPQHF. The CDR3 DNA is TGTGCCAGCAGCCGGGGCGTGGGTAGCAATCAGCCCCAGCATTTT.

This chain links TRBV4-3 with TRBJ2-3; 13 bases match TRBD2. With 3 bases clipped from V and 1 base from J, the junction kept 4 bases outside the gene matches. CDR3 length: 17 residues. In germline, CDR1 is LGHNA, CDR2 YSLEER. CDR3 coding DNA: TGCGCCAGCAGCCAGGGTGGACTAGCGGGGGGCACAGATACGCAGTATTTT. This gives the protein CASSQGGLAGGTDTQYF.

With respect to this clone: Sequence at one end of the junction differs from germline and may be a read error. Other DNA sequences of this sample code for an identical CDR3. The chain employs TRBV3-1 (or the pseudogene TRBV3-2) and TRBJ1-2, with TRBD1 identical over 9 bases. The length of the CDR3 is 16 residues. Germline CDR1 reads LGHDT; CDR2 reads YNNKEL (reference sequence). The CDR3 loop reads CASSQDPGQGSYGYTF. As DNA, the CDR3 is TGCGCCAGCAGCCAAGATCCTGGACAGGGGAGTTATGGCTACACCTTC.

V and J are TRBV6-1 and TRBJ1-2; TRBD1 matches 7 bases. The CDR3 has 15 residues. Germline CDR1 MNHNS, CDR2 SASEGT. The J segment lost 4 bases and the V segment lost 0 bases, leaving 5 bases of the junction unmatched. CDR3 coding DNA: TGTGCCAGCAGTGAAGCCCCCGGGACAGCCTATGGCTACACCTTC. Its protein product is CASSEAPGTAYGYTF.

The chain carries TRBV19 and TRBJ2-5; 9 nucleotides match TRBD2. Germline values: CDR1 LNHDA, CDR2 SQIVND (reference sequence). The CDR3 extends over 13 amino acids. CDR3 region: CDDGSGGSETQYF. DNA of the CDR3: TGTGACGATGGCAGCGGGGGGTCGGAGACCCAGTACTTC.

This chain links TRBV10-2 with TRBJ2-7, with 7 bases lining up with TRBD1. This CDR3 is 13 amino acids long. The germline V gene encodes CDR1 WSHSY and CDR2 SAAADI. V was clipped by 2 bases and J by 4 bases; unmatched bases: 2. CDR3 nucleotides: TGCGCCAGCAGTGAGGTCAGGGGGTACGAGCAGTACTTC. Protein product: CASSEVRGYEQYF.

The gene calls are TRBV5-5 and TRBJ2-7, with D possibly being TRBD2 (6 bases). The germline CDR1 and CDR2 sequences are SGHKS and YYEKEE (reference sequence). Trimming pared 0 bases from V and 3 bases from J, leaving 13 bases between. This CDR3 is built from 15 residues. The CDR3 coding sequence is TGTGCCAGCAGCTTGGCCGCGGGGTTGGACTACGAGCAGTACTTC. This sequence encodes CASSLAAGLDYEQYF.